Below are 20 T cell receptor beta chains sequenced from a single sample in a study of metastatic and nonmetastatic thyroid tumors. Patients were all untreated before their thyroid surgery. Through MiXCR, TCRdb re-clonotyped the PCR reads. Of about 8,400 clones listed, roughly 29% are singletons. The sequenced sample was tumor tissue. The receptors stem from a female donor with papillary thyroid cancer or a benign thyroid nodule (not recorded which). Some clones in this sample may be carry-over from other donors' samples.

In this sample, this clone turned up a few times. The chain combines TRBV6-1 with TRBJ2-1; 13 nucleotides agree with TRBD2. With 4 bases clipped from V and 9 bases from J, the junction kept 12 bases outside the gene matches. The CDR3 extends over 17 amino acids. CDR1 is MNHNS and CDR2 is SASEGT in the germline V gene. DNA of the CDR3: TGTGCCAGCAGTGGATCAATACTAGCGGGGGGGCCCGCTGAGCAGTTCTTC. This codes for CASSGSILAGGPAEQFF.

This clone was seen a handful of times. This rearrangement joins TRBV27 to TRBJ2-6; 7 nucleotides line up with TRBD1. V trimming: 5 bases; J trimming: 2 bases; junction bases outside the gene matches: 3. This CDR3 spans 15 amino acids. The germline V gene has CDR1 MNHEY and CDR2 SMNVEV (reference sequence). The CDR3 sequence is CASSQDRAGANVLTF. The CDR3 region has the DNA TGTGCCAGCAGTCAAGACAGGGCTGGGGCCAACGTCCTGACTTTC.

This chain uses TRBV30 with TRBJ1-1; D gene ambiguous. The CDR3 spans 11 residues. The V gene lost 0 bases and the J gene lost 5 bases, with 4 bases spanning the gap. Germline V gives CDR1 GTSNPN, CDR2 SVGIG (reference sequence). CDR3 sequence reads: CAWSVKTEAFF. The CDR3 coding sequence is TGTGCCTGGAGTGTAAAGACTGAAGCTTTCTTT.

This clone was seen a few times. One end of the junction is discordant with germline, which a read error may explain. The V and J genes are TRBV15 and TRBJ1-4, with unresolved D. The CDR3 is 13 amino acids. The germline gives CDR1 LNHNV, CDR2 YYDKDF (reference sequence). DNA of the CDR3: TGTGACACCAGCACTGGTTGGGATGAAAAACTGTTTTTT. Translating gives CDTSTGWDEKLFF.

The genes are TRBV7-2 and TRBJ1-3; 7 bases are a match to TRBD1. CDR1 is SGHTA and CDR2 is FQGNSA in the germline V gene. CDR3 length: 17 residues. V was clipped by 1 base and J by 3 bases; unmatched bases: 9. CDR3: CASSLGPGGRVGNTIYF. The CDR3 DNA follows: TGTGCCAGCAGCTTAGGGCCAGGGGGTCGTGTTGGAAACACCATATATTTT.

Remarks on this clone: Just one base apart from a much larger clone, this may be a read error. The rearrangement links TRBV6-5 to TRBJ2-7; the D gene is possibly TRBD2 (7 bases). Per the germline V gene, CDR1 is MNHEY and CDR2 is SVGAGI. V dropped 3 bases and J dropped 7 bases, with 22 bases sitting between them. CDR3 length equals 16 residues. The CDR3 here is CASSYSRGAGVREQYF. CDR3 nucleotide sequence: TGTGCCAGCAGTTATTCTCGGGGGGCAGGTGTTAGGGAGCAGTACTTC.

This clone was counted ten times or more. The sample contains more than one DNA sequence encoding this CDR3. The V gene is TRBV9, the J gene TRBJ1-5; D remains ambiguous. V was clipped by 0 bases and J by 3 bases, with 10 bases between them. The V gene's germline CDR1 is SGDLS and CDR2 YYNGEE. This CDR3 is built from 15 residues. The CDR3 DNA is TGTGCCAGCAGCGTAGCTGGGGAGTACAATCAGCCCCAGCATTTT. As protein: CASSVAGEYNQPQHF.

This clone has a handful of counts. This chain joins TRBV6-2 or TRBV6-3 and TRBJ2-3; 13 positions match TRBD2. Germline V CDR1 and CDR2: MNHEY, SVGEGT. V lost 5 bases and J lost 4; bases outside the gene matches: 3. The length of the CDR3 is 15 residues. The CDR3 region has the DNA TGTGCCAGCAGTAGGACTAGCGGGAGCGCAGATACGCAGTATTTT. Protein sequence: CASSRTSGSADTQYF.

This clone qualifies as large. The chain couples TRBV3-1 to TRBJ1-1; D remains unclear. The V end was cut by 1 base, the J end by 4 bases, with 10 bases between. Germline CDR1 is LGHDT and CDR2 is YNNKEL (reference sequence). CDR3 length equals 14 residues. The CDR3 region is CASSQGGHGTEAFF. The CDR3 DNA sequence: TGTGCCAGCAGCCAAGGAGGCCATGGCACTGAAGCTTTCTTT.

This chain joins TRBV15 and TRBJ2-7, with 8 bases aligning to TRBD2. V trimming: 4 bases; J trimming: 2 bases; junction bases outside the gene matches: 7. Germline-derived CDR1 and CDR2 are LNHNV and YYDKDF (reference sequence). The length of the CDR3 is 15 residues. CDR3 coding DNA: TGTGCCACCAGCACTCGGACTAGCCCTACCTACGAGCAGTACTTC. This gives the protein CATSTRTSPTYEQYF.

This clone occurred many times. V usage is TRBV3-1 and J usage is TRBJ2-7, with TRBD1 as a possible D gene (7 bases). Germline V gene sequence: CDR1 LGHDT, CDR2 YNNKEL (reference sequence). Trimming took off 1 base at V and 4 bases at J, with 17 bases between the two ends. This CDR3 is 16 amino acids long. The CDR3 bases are TGTGCCAGCAGCCAAGTGTACGAGGGGGCGGGGTACGAGCAGTACTTC. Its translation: CASSQVYEGAGYEQYF.

Here the CDR3 DNA reads TGCAGTGCTAGAGATGGGACGGAGGTCTTGTATAATTCACCCCTCCACTTT. This encodes CSARDGTEVLYNSPLHF. The chain links TRBV20-1 to TRBJ1-6, with D tentatively TRBD1 (5 bases). Between the trimmed V and J ends, which lost 0 bases and 4 bases, there was a span of 16 bases. The CDR3 extends over 17 amino acids. Germline CDR1 is DFQATT and CDR2 is SNEGSKA (reference sequence).

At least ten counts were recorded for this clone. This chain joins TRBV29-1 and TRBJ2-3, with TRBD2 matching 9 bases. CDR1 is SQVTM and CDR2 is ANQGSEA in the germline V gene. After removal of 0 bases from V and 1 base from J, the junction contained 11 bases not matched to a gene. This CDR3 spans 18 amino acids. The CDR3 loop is CSVEDIEGLAGRTDTQYF. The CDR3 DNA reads TGCAGCGTTGAAGATATAGAGGGTCTAGCGGGGCGCACAGATACGCAGTATTTT.

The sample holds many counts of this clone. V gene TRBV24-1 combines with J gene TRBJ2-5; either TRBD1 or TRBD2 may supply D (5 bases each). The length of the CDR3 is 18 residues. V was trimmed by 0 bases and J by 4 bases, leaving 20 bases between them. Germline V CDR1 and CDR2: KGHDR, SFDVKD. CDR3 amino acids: CATSDLQGTGALTETQYF. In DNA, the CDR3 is TGTGCCACCAGTGATTTGCAAGGAACCGGGGCGCTTACAGAGACCCAGTACTTC.

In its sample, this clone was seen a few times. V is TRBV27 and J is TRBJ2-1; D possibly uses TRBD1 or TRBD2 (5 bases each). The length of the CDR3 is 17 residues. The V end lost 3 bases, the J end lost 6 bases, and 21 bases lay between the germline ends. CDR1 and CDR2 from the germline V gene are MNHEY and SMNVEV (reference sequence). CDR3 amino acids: CASSFGMETPRGNEQFF. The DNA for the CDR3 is TGTGCCAGCAGTTTCGGGATGGAGACTCCAAGGGGCAATGAGCAGTTCTTC.

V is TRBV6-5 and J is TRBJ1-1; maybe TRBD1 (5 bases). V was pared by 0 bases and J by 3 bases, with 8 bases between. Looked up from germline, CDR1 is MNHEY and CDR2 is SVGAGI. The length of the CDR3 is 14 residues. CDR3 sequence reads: CASSYSRGDTEAFF. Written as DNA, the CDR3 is TGTGCCAGCAGTTACTCGAGAGGGGACACTGAAGCTTTCTTT.

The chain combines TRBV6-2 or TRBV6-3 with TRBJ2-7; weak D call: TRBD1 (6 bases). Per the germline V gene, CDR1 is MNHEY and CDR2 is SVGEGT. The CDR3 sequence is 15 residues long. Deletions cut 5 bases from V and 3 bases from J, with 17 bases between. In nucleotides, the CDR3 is TGTGCCAGCAGTCGCCCCTTTCAAGGGGGCTACGAGCAGTACTTC. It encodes CASSRPFQGGYEQYF.

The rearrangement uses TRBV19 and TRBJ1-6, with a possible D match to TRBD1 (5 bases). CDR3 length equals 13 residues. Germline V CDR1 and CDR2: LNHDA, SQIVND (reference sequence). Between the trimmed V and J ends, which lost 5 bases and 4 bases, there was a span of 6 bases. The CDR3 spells CASSSGYNSPLHF. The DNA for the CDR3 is TGTGCCAGTAGTTCAGGGTATAATTCACCCCTCCACTTT.

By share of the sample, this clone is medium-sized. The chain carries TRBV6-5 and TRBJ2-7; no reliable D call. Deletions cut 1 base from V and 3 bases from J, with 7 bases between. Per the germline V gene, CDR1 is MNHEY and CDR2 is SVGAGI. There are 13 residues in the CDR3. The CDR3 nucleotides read TGTGCCAGCAGTTACTTAGGTATCTACGAGCAGTACTTC. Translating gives CASSYLGIYEQYF.

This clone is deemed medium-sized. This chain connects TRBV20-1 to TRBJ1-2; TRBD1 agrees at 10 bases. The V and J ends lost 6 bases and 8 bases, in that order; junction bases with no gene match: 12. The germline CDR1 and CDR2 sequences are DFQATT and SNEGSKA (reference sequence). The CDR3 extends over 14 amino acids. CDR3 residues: CSARPRDRGLGYTF. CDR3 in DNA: TGCAGTGCGCGACCCCGGGACAGGGGATTGGGCTACACCTTC.